This TCR beta chain derives from a study of metastatic and nonmetastatic thyroid tumors. About the study: The authors compared repertoires across blood and tumor or nodule tissue from malignant and benign thyroid patients. General study results and limits: As reported, TCR beta diversity in blood and tumor was significantly higher in malignant thyroid tumors than in benign nodules.

This CDR3 region has 14 residues. V lost 3 bases and J 4 bases, leaving 13 bases between the germline ends. Germline loops: CDR1 LNHDA, CDR2 SQIVND (reference sequence). This clone was recorded at least ten times. Antigen unknown. Original processing notes: To classify distant metastasis in papillary thyroid cancer, a model was built from CDR3 differences across clinicopathological groups. With MiXCR, TCRdb called clones anew from the PCR reads. In this record, the V and J calls reflect TCRdb's handling and not the investigators' own analysis. The table includes 40,000 to 50,000 clones, 12% detected once. Not a single patient had been given any form of treatment at any point before undergoing thyroid surgery.

The source of this sequence is a male donor with papillary thyroid cancer or a benign thyroid nodule (not recorded which). Some clones in this sample may be carry-over from other donors' samples. Sequenced: blood. The rearrangement joins TRBV19 to TRBJ2-7; D gene uncertain. The DNA of the CDR3 is TGTGCCAGTAGTATTAGTTTGGAACAGTACGAGCAGTACTTC. Protein: CASSISLEQYEQYF.